This T cell receptor (beta chain) was captured in a study of vaccination and CD4 T cells after COVID-19 (dated 2022 in TCRdb). About the study as a whole: In the convalescent cohort there were six males and four females, among whom were two Hispanic individuals, seven Caucasians, two Asians and one multiracial person. At the TCR clonotype level, an earlier paper using these donors assessed memory CD4+ T cell crossreactivity between SARS-CoV-2 and common cold coronavirus spike proteins. Each participant got two doses of either the Pfizer-BioNTech BNT162b2 vaccine (n=8) or the Moderna mRNA-1273 vaccine (n=2). Control cultures received a CEFX viral epitope pool as the positive control, an HIV-1 Nef peptide pool as the negative control, or no peptide. The spike-specific CD4+ TCR repertoire was compared before and after mRNA vaccination in over nine COVID-19 convalescent patients and a few infection-naive healthy vaccine recipients. The cultures were stimulated with overlapping spike peptide pools from SARS-CoV-2 and from the common cold coronaviruses HCoV-NL63, HCoV-OC43 and HCoV-229E. The time from the second vaccine dose to post-vaccine blood sampling had a median of approximately 72 days and ranged from roughly 13 to 241 days. Post-COVID blood samples were collected from convalescent patients a median of around 100 days after diagnosis, with a range of about 35 to 161 days.

The library was generated by PCR. DNA from cultured CD4+ T cells underwent TCR sequencing with the Oncomine TCR Beta short-read assay at the Johns Hopkins FTIC core. Genomic DNA was extracted from the cultured CD4+ T cells with the QIAamp micro DNA kit. Oncomine TCR Beta libraries from cultured CD4+ T cells were pooled using unique dual indexes and sequenced on an Illumina iSeq 100. In the original analysis: Non-productive sequences were removed, and CDR3s that did not start with C, did not end with F or W, or were shorter than 7 amino acids were discarded. Antigen-specific clonotypes were identified with the MANAFEST web application by comparing peptide-stimulated wells with reference and other culture wells. To be called positive, a clone needed an FDR below 0.05, an odds ratio above 5, and a productive frequency above 0.1% in at least two of three replicate wells. Clonotypes that were significantly expanded in both SARS-CoV-2 spike wells and at least one common cold coronavirus spike condition were defined as cross-reactive. Levenshtein distances (stringdist) and unrooted phylogenetic trees (ape) in R version 3.6.1 were used to assess CDR3 homology. TCRdb took the public reads, trimmed them with fastp at Q25, ran MiXCR for clone calling and kept in-frame beta chains. Every distinct CDR3 protein forms one entry, paired with its most common genes and DNA. These V and J calls rely on TCRdb rather than the paper's analysis. This sample lists roughly 11,000 distinct CDR3 sequences; roughly 35% were detected once. 15% to 20% of the sample belongs to the ten largest clones.

About this clonotype itself: What this receptor recognizes is not known. No much larger clone exists at a distance of one base, and base qualities are not known.

In the paper's terms, the treatment or condition label means: roughly ten-day PBMC culture with coronavirus spike peptide pools or control peptides (ViraFEST assay). CD4+ T cells from unexposed donors were collected before the COVID-19 pandemic (2011-2018). The study used the ViraFEST assay, which expanded antigen-specific T cells with peptide pools and then identified expanded clonotypes by TCR sequencing. Roughly 2 million PBMCs per well were cultured in IMDM with roughly 4.8% human AB serum and around 10 IU/ml IL-2, plus 10 ug/ml peptide pools. Half of the culture medium was replaced with fresh IL-2-containing medium on days 3 and 7. CD4+ T cells were isolated after roughly 10 days of culture through negative selection using the EasySep CD4+ T cell isolation kit. As cell number allowed, CD4+ T cells from unexposed donors were tested for reactivity to SARS-CoV-2 S and N and to four common cold coronavirus spike pools. PBMCs were separated from whole blood using Ficoll-Paque Plus gradient centrifugation and then either used fresh or cryopreserved at -140C. In general, triplicate wells were set up for every culture condition. The leukapheresis product for the unexposed donors was obtained through commercial purchase.

Study-level results and caveats: The study included relatively few convalescent patients and did not analyze early timepoints after natural infection. In convalescent patients, nearly all vaccine-specific clones (304 of 307) were found to be mono-reactive for SARS-CoV-2 spike rather than cross-reactive with common cold coronaviruses. Although the median number of SARS-CoV-2-reactive clonotypes went up from more than 20 after infection to 35 to 40 after vaccination, the increase was not significant. Among convalescent patients, a median roughly 90% of the SARS-CoV-2-reactive clones seen after vaccination appeared only after vaccination, which suggests priming specific to the vaccine.

The source material was CD4+ T cells from blood, cultured in vitro. This TCR came from a human donor in good health.

The CDR3 corresponds to CASSMATVNTEAFF. The nucleotide sequence reads TGTGCCAGCAGCATGGCCACAGTGAACACTGAAGCTTTCTTT. This chain is built from TRBV5-4 and TRBJ1-1; no D segment can be confidently identified. Cut back by 4 bases and 0 bases, the V and J ends lie 10 bases apart. As encoded in the germline V gene (reference sequence), CDR1 is SGHNT while CDR2 is YYREEE. Measured from the cysteine to the phenylalanine, the CDR3 is 14 residues long. Just CDR3 DNA is preserved here, 42 bases in frame from base 1.